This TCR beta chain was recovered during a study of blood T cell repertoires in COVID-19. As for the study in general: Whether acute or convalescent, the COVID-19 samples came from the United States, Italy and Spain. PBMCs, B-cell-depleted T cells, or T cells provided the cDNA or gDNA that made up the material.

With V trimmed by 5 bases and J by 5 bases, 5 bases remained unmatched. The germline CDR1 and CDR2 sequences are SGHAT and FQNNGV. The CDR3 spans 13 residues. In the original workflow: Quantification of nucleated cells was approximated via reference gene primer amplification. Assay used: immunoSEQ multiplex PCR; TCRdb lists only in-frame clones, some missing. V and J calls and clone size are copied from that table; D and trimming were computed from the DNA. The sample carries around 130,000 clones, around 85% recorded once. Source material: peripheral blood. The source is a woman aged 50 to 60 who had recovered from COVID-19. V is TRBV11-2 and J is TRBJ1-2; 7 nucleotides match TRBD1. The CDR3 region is CASSDRVGYGYTF. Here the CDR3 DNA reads TGTGCCAGCAGCGACAGGGTAGGGTATGGCTACACCTTC.